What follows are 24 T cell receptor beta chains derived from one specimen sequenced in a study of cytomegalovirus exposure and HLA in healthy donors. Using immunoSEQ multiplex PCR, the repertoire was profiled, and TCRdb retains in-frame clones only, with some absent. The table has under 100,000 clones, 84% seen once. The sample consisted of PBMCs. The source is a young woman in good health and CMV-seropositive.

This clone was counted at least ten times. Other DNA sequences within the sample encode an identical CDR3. The CDR3 DNA reads TGCAGCGTTGAAGGGCAGGGGTACACAGATACGCAGTATTTT. Its protein product is CSVEGQGYTDTQYF. The rearrangement uses TRBV29-1 and TRBJ2-3; the D gene is possibly TRBD1 (6 bases). Trimming cost V 1 base and J 2 bases, with 10 bases left between them. This CDR3 has 14 amino acids. Germline CDR1 SQVTM, CDR2 ANQGSEA.

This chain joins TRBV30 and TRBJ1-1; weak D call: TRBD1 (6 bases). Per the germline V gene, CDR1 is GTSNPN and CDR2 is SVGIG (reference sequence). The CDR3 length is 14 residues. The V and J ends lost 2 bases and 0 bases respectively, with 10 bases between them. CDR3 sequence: CAWSKKGVNTEAFF. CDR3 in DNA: TGTGCCTGGAGTAAGAAGGGGGTGAACACTGAAGCTTTCTTT.

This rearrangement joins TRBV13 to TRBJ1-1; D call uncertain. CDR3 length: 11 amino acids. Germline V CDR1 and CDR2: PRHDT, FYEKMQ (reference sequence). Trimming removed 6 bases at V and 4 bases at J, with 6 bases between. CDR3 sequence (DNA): TGTGCCAGCAGGAGGGCCACTGAAGCTTTCTTT. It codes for CASRRATEAFF.

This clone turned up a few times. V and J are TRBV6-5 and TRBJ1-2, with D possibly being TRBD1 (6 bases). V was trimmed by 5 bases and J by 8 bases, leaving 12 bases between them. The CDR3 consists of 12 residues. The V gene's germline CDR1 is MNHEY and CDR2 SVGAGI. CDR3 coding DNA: TGTGCCAGCAGTCGGACAGCTTCGGGCTACACCTTC. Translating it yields CASSRTASGYTF.

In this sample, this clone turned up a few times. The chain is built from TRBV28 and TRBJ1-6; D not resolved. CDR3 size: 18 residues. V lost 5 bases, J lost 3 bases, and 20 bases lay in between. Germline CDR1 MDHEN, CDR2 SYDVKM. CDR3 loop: CASSPPVYREYYNSPLHF. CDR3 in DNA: TGTGCCAGCAGTCCCCCCGTTTACCGAGAATACTATAATTCACCCCTCCACTTT.

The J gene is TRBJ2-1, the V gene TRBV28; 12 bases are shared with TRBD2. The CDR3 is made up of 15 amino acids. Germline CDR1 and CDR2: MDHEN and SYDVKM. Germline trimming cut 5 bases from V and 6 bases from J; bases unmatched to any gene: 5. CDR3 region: CASSLAGGRGNEQFF. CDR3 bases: TGTGCCAGCAGTCTAGCGGGGGGGCGGGGCAATGAGCAGTTCTTC.

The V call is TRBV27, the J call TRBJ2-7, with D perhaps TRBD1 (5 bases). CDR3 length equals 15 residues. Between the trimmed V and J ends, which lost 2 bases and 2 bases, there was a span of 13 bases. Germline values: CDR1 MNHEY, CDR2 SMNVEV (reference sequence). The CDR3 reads CASSLMGRNPYEQYF. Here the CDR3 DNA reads TGTGCCAGCAGTTTAATGGGGCGGAACCCCTACGAGCAGTACTTC.

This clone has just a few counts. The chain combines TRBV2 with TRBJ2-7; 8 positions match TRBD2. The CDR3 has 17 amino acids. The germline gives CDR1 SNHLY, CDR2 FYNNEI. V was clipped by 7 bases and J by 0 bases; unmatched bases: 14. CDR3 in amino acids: CASTETGGRLSSYEQYF. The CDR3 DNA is TGTGCCAGCACCGAGACGGGGGGGCGACTCAGCTCCTACGAGCAGTACTTC.

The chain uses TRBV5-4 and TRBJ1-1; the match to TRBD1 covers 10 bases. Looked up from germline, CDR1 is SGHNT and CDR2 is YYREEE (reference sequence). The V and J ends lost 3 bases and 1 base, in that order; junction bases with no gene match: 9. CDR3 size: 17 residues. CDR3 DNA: TGTGCCAGCAGCTCCACCGACAGGGGGCAATCGAACACTGAAGCTTTCTTT. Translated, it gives CASSSTDRGQSNTEAFF.

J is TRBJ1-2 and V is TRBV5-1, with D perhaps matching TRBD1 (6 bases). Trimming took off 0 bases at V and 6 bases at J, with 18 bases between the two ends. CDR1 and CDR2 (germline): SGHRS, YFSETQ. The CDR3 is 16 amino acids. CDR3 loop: CASSLVGGPGHDGYTF. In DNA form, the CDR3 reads TGCGCCAGCAGCTTGGTAGGGGGTCCGGGACATGATGGCTACACCTTC.

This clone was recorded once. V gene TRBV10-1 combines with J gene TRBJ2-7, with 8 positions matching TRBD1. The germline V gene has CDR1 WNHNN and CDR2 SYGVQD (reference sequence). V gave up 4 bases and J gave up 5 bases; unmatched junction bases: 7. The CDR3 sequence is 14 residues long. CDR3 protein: CASSGGDRIDEQYF. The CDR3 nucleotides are TGCGCCAGCAGTGGAGGGGACAGGATAGACGAGCAGTACTTC.

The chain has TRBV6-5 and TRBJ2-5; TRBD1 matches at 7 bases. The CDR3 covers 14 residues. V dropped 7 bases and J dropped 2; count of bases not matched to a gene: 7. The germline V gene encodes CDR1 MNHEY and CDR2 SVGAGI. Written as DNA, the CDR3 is TGTGCCAGCAACGTCGGGACAGCTCAAGAGACCCAGTACTTC. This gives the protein CASNVGTAQETQYF.

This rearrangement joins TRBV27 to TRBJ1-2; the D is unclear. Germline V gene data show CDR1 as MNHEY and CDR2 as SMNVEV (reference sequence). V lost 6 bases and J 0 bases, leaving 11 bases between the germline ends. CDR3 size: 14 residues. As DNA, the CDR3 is TGTGCCAGCAGGTCGCACAGTGCTAACTATGGCTACACCTTC. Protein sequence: CASRSHSANYGYTF.

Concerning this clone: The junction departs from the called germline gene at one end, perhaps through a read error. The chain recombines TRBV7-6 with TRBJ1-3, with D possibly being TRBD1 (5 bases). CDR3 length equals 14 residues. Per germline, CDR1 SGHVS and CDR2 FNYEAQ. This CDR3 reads CASSSNGAGDTIYF. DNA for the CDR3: TGTGCCAGCAGCTCGAATGGGGCTGGAGACACCATATATTTT.

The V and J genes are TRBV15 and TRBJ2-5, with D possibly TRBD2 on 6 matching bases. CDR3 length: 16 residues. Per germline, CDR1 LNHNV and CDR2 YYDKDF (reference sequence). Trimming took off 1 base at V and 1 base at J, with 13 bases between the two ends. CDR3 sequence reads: CATSRGYAGPQETQYF. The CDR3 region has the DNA TGTGCCACCAGCAGAGGGTATGCGGGGCCCCAAGAGACCCAGTACTTC.

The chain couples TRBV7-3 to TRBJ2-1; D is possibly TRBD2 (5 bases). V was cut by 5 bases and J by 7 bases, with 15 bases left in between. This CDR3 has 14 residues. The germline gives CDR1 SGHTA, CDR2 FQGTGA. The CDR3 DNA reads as TGTGCCAGCAGCCCGACACGGACTGCTAATGAGCAGTTCTTC. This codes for CASSPTRTANEQFF.

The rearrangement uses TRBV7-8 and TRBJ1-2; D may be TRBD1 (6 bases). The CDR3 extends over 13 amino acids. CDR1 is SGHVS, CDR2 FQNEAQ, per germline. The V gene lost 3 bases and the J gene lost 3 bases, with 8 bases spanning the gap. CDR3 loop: CASSFRGDYGYTF. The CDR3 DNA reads TGTGCCAGCAGCTTCAGGGGCGACTATGGCTACACCTTC.

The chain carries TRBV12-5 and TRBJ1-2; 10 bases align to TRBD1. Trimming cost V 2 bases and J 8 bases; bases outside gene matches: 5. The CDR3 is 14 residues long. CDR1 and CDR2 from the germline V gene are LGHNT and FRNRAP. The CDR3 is CASGLPGQGDGYTF. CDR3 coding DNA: TGTGCTAGTGGTTTGCCCGGACAGGGGGACGGCTACACCTTC. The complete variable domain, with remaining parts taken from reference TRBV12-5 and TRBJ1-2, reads DARVTQTPRHKVTEMGQEVTMRCQPILGHNTVFWYRQTMMQGLELLAYFRNRAPLDDSGMPKDRFSAEMPDATLATLKIQPSEPRDSAVYFCASGLPGQGDGYTFGSGTRLTVV.

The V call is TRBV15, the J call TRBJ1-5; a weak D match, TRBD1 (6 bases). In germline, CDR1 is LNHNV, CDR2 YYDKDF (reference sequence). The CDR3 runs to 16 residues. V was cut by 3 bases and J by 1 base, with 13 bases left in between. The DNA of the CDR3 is TGTGCCACCAGCAGTATTTACAGGGAGAGCAATCAGCCCCAGCATTTT. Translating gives CATSSIYRESNQPQHF.

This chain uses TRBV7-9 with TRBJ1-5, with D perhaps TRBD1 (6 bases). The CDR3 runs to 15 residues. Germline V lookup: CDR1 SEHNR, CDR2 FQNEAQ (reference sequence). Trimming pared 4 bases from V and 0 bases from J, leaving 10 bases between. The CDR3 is CASSSLDSSNQPQHF. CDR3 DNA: TGTGCCAGCAGCTCCCTGGACAGTAGCAATCAGCCCCAGCATTTT.

The CDR3 protein is CASRGGTVNTEAFF. The CDR3 nucleotides read TGTGCCAGCCGTGGCGGGACTGTGAACACTGAAGCTTTCTTT. This chain joins TRBV27 and TRBJ1-1, with D perhaps matching TRBD1 (5 bases). The CDR3 extends over 14 amino acids. With 8 bases removed from V and 0 bases from J, the gap between germline ends came to 13 bases. The germline V gene has CDR1 MNHEY and CDR2 SMNVEV (reference sequence).

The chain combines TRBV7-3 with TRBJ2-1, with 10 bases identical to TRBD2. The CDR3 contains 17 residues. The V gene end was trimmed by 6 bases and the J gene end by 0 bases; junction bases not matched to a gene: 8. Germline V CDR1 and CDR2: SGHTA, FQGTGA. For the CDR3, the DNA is TGTGCCAGCAGTCAGTTTGAGCGGGGGGGCTCCTACAATGAGCAGTTCTTC. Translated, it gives CASSQFERGGSYNEQFF.

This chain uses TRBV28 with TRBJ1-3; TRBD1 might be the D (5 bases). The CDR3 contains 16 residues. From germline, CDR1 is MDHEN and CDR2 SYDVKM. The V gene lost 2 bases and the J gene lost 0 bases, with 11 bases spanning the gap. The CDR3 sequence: CASSLPGLGSGNTIYF. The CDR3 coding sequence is TGTGCCAGCAGTTTACCGGGACTAGGCTCTGGAAACACCATATATTTT. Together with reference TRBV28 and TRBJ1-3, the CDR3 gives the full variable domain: DVKVTQSSRYLVKRTGEKVFLECVQDMDHENMFWYRQDPGLGLRLIYFSYDVKMKEKGDIPEGYSVSREKKERFSLILESASTNQTSMYLCASSLPGLGSGNTIYFGEGSWLTVV.

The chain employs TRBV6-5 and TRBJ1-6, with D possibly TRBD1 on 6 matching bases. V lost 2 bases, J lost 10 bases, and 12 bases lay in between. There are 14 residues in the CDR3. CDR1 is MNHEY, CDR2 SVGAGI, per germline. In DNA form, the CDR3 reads TGTGCCAGCAGTTACCCAGGGGAAGGCTCACCCCTCCACTTT. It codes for CASSYPGEGSPLHF.